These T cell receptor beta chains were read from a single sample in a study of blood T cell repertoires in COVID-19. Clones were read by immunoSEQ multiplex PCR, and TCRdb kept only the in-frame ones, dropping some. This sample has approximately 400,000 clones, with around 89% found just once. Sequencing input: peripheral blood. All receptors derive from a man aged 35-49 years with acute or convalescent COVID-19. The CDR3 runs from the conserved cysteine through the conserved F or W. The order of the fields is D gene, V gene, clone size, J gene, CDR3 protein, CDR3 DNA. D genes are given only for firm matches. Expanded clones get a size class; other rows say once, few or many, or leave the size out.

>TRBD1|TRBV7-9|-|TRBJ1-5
CASSPTGGNQPQHF
TGTGCCAGCAGTCCCACAGGGGGCAATCAGCCCCAGCATTTT
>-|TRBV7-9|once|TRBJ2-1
CASSLLSSYNEQFF
TGTGCCAGCAGCTTGCTGAGCTCCTACAATGAGCAGTTCTTC
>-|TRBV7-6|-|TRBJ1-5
CASSPESERHQPQHF
TGTGCCAGCAGCCCGGAGTCTGAACGCCATCAGCCCCAGCATTTT
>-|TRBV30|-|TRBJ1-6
CAWSVSGGVSPLHF
TGTGCCTGGAGTGTAAGTGGAGGGGTTTCACCCCTCCACTTT
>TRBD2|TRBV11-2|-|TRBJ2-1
CASALAGGFYNEQFF
TGTGCCAGCGCTTTAGCGGGGGGATTCTACAATGAGCAGTTCTTC
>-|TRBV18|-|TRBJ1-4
CASSPRGQATNEKLFF
TGTGCCAGCTCACCACGCGGGCAAGCAACTAATGAAAAACTGTTTTTT
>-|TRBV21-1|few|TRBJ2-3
CASSKDGKEDTQYF
TGTGCCAGCAGCAAAGACGGGAAGGAGGATACGCAGTATTTT
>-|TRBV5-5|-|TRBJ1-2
CASSFLDSPYGYTF
TGTGCCAGCAGCTTTTTAGACAGTCCCTATGGCTACACCTTC
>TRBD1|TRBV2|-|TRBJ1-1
CASRGTGSGTEAFF
TGTGCCAGCAGGGGGACAGGGTCGGGCACTGAAGCTTTCTTT
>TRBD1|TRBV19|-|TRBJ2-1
CASRDRVYNEQFF
TGTGCCAGCCGGGACAGGGTATACAATGAGCAGTTCTTC
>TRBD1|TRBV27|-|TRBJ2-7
CATGTGATYEQYF
TGTGCCACAGGGACAGGGGCGACCTACGAGCAGTACTTC
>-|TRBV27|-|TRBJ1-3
CASSAGFAGNTIYF
TGTGCCAGCAGTGCAGGGTTTGCCGGAAACACCATATATTTT
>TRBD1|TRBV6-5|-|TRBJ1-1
CASVGTGDFMAFF
TGTGCCAGCGTGGGGACAGGGGATTTTATGGCTTTCTTT
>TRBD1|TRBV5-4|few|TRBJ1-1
CASSWGIQGRVEAFF
TGTGCCAGCAGCTGGGGGATACAGGGGCGGGTTGAAGCTTTCTTT
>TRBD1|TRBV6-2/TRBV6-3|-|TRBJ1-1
CASSSPGQGSTEAFF
TGTGCCAGCAGTTCCCCGGGACAGGGGAGCACTGAAGCTTTCTTT
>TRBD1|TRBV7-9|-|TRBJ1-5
CASSLGDRGDQPQHF
TGTGCCAGCAGCTTAGGGGACAGGGGCGATCAGCCCCAGCATTTT
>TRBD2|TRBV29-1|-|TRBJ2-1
CNTGTSGKLQLSYNEQFF
TGCAACACGGGGACTAGCGGCAAACTTCAACTGTCCTACAATGAGCAGTTCTTC
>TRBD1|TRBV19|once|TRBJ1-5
CASVRQGLMSNQPQHF
TGTGCCAGTGTAAGACAGGGTTTGATGAGCAATCAGCCCCAGCATTTT
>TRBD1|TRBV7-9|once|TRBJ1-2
CASSLGGQGVGGYTF
TGTGCCAGCAGCTTAGGTGGACAGGGCGTGGGCGGCTACACCTTC
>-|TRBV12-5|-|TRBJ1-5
CASGFPRTDNQPQHF
TGTGCTAGTGGTTTTCCGCGGACAGATAATCAGCCCCAGCATTTT
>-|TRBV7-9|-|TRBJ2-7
CASSLETGRNEQYF
TGTGCCAGCAGCTTAGAAACAGGCCGAAACGAGCAGTACTTC
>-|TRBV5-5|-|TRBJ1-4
CASSLSPHSTNEKLFF
TGTGCCAGCAGCTTGAGTCCCCACTCAACTAATGAAAAACTGTTTTTT
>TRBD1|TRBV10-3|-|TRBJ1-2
CAISDTGRGPTNYGYTF
TGTGCCATCAGTGACACGGGCAGGGGGCCAACTAACTATGGCTACACCTTC
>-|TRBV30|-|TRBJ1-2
CAWRPEGVFYGYTF
TGTGCCTGGAGGCCAGAAGGGGTTTTCTATGGCTACACCTTC
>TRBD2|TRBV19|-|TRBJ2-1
CASSIEAGGYNEQFF
TGTGCCAGTAGTATAGAAGCGGGAGGCTACAATGAGCAGTTCTTC
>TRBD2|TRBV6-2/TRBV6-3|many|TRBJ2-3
CASSRTSETDTQYF
TGTGCCAGCAGCCGGACTAGCGAGACAGATACGCAGTATTTT
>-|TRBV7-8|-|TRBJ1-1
CASSPDETGYTEAFF
TGTGCCAGCAGCCCAGACGAAACAGGATACACTGAAGCTTTCTTT
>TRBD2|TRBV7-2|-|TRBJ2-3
CASSASGGSTDTQYF
TGTGCCAGCAGCGCTAGCGGGGGGAGCACAGATACGCAGTATTTT
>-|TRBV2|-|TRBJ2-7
CASSERENYEQYF
TGTGCCAGCAGTGAGAGGGAAAACTACGAGCAGTACTTC
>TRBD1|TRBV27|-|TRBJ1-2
CASSFGTGQGALGYTF
TGTGCCAGCAGTTTCGGAACTGGACAGGGGGCGCTCGGCTACACCTTC
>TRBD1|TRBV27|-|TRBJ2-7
CASRLTGQGLYEQYF
TGTGCCAGCAGACTAACGGGACAGGGTCTCTACGAGCAGTACTTC
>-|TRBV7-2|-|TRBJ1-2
CASSPFAQGGGYTF
TGTGCCAGCAGCCCCTTCGCCCAGGGAGGTGGCTACACCTTC
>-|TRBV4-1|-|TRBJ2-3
CASSQETRQDTQYF
TGCGCCAGCAGCCAAGAGACTAGACAAGATACGCAGTATTTT
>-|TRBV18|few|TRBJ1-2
CASSPRAGTYGYTF
TGTGCCAGCTCACCACGGGCAGGAACCTATGGCTACACCTTC
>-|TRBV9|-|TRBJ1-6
CASSPEADSPLHF
TGTGCCAGCAGCCCTGAGGCGGATTCACCCCTCCACTTT
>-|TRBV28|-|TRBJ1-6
CASSLGRVGYYNSPLHF
TGTGCCAGCAGTTTAGGGAGGGTGGGCTACTATAATTCACCCCTCCACTTT
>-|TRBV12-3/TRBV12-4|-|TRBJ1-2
CASSLGTKYGYTF
TGTGCCAGCAGTTTGGGGACAAAATATGGCTACACCTTC
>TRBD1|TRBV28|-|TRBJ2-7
CASSLGDRGYEQYF
TGTGCCAGCAGTTTGGGGGACAGGGGATACGAGCAGTACTTC
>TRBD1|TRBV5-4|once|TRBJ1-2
CASSPTGAVYGYTF
TGTGCCAGCAGCCCGACAGGGGCGGTCTATGGCTACACCTTC
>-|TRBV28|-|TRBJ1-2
CASSFRTGYTF
TGTGCCAGCAGTTTCAGAACCGGCTACACCTTC
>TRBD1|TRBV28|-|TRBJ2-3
CASSSNGQGWGTDTQYF
TGTGCCAGCAGTTCAAACGGACAGGGCTGGGGCACAGATACGCAGTATTTT